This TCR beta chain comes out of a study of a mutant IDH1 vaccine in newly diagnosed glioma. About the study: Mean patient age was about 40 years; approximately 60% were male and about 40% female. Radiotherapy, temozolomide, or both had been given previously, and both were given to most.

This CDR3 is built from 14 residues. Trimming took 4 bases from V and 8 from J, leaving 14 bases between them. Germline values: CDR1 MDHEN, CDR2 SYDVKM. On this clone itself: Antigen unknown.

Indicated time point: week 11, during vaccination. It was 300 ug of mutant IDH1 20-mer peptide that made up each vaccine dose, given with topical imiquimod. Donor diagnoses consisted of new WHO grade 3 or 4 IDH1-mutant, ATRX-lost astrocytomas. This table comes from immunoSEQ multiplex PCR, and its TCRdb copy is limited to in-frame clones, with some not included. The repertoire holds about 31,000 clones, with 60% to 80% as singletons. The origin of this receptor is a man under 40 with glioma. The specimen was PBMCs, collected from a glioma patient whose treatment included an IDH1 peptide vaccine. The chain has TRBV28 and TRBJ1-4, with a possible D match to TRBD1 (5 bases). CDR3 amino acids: CASSSGTLGEKLFF. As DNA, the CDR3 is TGTGCCAGCAGTTCCGGGACCCTGGGGGAAAAACTGTTTTTT.